The 6 T cell receptor beta chains in this list originate from one sample, sequenced in a study of cytomegalovirus exposure and HLA in healthy donors. The PCR ran on 60 Vbeta and 13 Jbeta primers. Only in-frame clones appear in the TCRdb table, and some are missing; sequencing was by immunoSEQ multiplex PCR. The sample consists of more than 150,000 clones, approximately 88% of them appearing once. Sample: PBMCs. These receptors were taken from a woman between 18 and 30 years old in good health and CMV-seronegative.

This rearrangement joins TRBV19 to TRBJ1-1; no clear D gene. V was trimmed by 1 base and J by 2 bases, leaving 8 bases between them. Germline V lookup: CDR1 LNHDA, CDR2 SQIVND (reference sequence). The CDR3 is 14 amino acids. The CDR3 DNA is TGTGCCAGTAGTATAGGAAGCAATAACACTGAAGCTTTCTTT. Translated: CASSIGSNNTEAFF.

The chain uses TRBV28 and TRBJ1-5; 11 bases fit TRBD1. With 4 bases clipped from V and 0 bases from J, the junction kept 11 bases outside the gene matches. The length of the CDR3 is 19 residues. The V gene's germline CDR1 is MDHEN and CDR2 SYDVKM. CDR3 residues: CASSSLDRGLRYSNQPQHF. The CDR3 DNA reads TGTGCCAGCAGTTCCCTGGACAGGGGGCTCCGATATAGCAATCAGCCCCAGCATTTT.

Of note for this clone: This sample includes further DNA sequences coding for the same CDR3. The rearrangement joins TRBV5-4 to TRBJ1-1, with 8 bases matching TRBD1. This CDR3 is 14 amino acids long. Trimming removed 1 base from V and 6 bases from J; junction bases left unmatched: 5. Germline V gene sequence: CDR1 SGHNT, CDR2 YYREEE (reference sequence). The CDR3 protein is CASSLYGTGAEAFF. The CDR3 region has the DNA TGTGCCAGCAGCTTGTATGGGACAGGCGCTGAAGCTTTCTTT.

As DNA, the CDR3 is TGTGCCAGCAGTTACGAGGCGTCAACTAATGAAAAACTGTTTTTT. This codes for CASSYEASTNEKLFF. The V call is TRBV6-5, the J call TRBJ1-4; no clear D. From germline, CDR1 is MNHEY and CDR2 SVGAGI. The ends were cut back, 2 bases at V and 0 bases at J, with 7 bases in the middle. The CDR3 loop spans 15 amino acids.

J is TRBJ2-1 and V is TRBV5-5, with TRBD2 matching over 11 bases. The V segment lost 3 bases and the J segment 9 bases; nucleotides outside the gene matches: 11. This CDR3 region has 16 residues. CDR1 is SGHKS and CDR2 is YYEKEE in the germline V gene (reference sequence). The CDR3 protein is CASSSVAGGRQGEQFF. The CDR3 coding sequence is TGTGCCAGCAGCTCCGTAGCGGGGGGGCGGCAGGGTGAGCAGTTCTTC.

This clone was seen more than once but under ten times. The J gene is TRBJ2-6, the V gene TRBV10-3; 7 bases agree with TRBD2. The junction had 2 bases not matched to a gene; V was cut back by 5 bases and J by 1 base. Germline loops: CDR1 ENHRY, CDR2 SYGVKD. This CDR3 has 15 amino acids. The CDR3 here is CAISRGGSGANVLTF. The CDR3 region has the DNA TGTGCCATCAGTAGGGGAGGGTCTGGGGCCAACGTCCTGACTTTC.